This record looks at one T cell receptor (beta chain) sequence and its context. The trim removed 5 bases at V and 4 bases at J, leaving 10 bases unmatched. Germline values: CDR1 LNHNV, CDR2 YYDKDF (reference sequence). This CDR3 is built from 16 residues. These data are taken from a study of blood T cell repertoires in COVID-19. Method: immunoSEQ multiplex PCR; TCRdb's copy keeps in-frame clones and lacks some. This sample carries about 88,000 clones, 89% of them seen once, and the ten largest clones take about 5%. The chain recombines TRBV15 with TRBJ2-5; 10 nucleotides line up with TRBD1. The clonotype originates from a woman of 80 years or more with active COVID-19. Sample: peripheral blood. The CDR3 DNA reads TGTGCCACCAGCGGGACGTGGACAGGGGGGCGAGAGACCCAGTACTTC. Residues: CATSGTWTGGRETQYF.